The 7 T cell receptor beta chains below all came from one sample that was sequenced in a study of identical twins. A single record per CDR3 protein comes from TCRdb applying MiXCR to the 5' RACE reads. The data hold roughly 720,000 distinct CDR3 sequences, with roughly 18% observed a single time. A further study also used this sample, focusing on T cells expressing NK-cell markers.

Sequencing input: PBMCs. Receptors were obtained from a woman younger than 30 in good health.

This clonotype showed up just a few times. The gene calls are TRBV12-5 and TRBJ2-1; TRBD2 matches at 10 bases. Germline lookup yields CDR1 LGHNT and CDR2 FRNRAP. J was trimmed by 6 bases and V by 1 base; bases with no gene match: 3. CDR3 size: 15 residues. The CDR3 loop reads CASGLGLAGSNEQFF. The CDR3 DNA sequence: TGTGCTAGTGGTTTGGGACTAGCGGGCAGCAATGAGCAGTTCTTC. Full variable domain (missing parts from reference TRBV12-5 and TRBJ2-1): DARVTQTPRHKVTEMGQEVTMRCQPILGHNTVFWYRQTMMQGLELLAYFRNRAPLDDSGMPKDRFSAEMPDATLATLKIQPSEPRDSAVYFCASGLGLAGSNEQFFGPGTRLTVL.

This clonotype was picked up one time. This sequence joins TRBV3-1 and TRBJ2-1, with D unclear. Germline V gene lookup returns CDR1 LGHDT and CDR2 YNNKEL (reference sequence). The length of the CDR3 is 14 residues. V was shortened by 4 bases and J by 7 bases, with 14 bases between the two germline ends. The CDR3, as DNA: TGTGCCAGCAGCCTATATCGGGCCTTGAATGAGCAGTTCTTC. It codes for CASSLYRALNEQFF.

This sequence joins TRBV12-3 or TRBV12-4 and TRBJ1-4, with TRBD1 matching over 7 bases. V trimming: 7 bases; J trimming: 11 bases; junction bases outside the gene matches: 16. The CDR3 extends over 15 amino acids. CDR3 region: CASTLTQGSSRKLFF. The CDR3 DNA reads as TGTGCCAGCACCCTGACACAGGGGAGTAGTCGTAAACTGTTTTTT.

Only a few counts were recorded for this clonotype. The chain uses TRBV6-2 or TRBV6-3 and TRBJ2-7; D may be TRBD1 (6 bases). The CDR3 covers 13 residues. Germline V CDR1 and CDR2: MNHEY, SVGEGT. V shed 5 bases and J shed 6 bases, with 14 bases lying between them. CDR3 amino acids: CASSRGQLVEQYF. As DNA, the CDR3 is TGTGCCAGCAGTCGAGGACAGCTCGTCGAGCAGTACTTC.

The chain couples TRBV3-1 to TRBJ2-3, with 12 bases identical to TRBD2. The CDR3 is made up of 15 amino acids. V was pared by 6 bases and J by 3 bases, with 4 bases of the junction left unmatched. Germline CDR1 is LGHDT and CDR2 is YNNKEL (reference sequence). The CDR3 region is CASSWGTSGTDTQYF. For the CDR3, the DNA is TGTGCCAGCAGTTGGGGGACTAGCGGGACAGATACGCAGTATTTT.

This clonotype was detected only once. This chain connects TRBV5-1 to TRBJ2-5; TRBD1 is a possible D gene (5 bases). Trimming stripped 4 bases from V and 5 bases from J, with 12 bases between. Germline CDR1 is SGHRS and CDR2 is YFSETQ. The CDR3 sequence is 13 residues long. CDR3 sequence: CASSPDSGETQYF. The CDR3 DNA is TGCGCCAGCAGCCCCGACAGTGGGGAGACCCAGTACTTC.

The chain couples TRBV9 to TRBJ2-1, with unresolved D. CDR3 length equals 12 residues. CDR1 and CDR2 (germline): SGDLS, YYNGEE. Trimming shortened V by 3 bases and J by 11 bases, and 12 bases separated the two germline ends. DNA for the CDR3: TGTGCCAGCAGCGGGCCAAGGCGGCAGCAGTTCTTC. Its protein product is CASSGPRRQQFF.